Shown below are 5 T cell receptor beta chains from a single sample sequenced in a study of T cells after yellow fever vaccination. In TCRdb, the 5' RACE reads were re-called with MiXCR into one record per CDR3 protein. Found here are some 300,000 distinct CDR3 sequences, approximately 8% of them singletons; the top ten hold 17%. The specimen comprised PBMCs, sampled 45 days after the first yellow fever vaccination. These receptors all come from a man younger than 35 who received the YFV17D yellow fever vaccine.

This clonotype came up many times. The rearrangement links TRBV4-1 to TRBJ2-7; TRBD1 matches 9 bases. CDR3 size: 14 residues. The V gene end was trimmed by 4 bases and the J gene end by 3 bases; junction bases not matched to a gene: 4. CDR1 and CDR2 (germline): MGHRA, YSYEKL. CDR3 amino acids: CASSPGTGSYEQYV. The CDR3 DNA follows: TGCGCCAGCAGCCCAGGGACAGGGAGCTACGAGCAGTACGTC.

A remark on this clonotype: The junction departs from the called germline gene at one end, perhaps through a read error. The V gene is TRBV20-1, the J gene TRBJ1-1, with TRBD1 identical over 7 bases. The germline gives CDR1 DFQATT, CDR2 SNEGSKA (reference sequence). This CDR3 comprises 16 residues. The CDR3 loop reads CCARVGTARGFTEAFF. CDR3 in DNA: TGCTGTGCTAGAGTTGGGACAGCGAGGGGTTTCACTGAAGCTTTCTTT.

The table lists this clonotype with a few counts. The V and J genes are TRBV7-6 and TRBJ2-1, with no clear D. Trimming took off 1 base at V and 6 bases at J, with 13 bases between the two ends. Germline V lookup: CDR1 SGHVS, CDR2 FNYEAQ. The CDR3 length is 15 residues. The CDR3 is CASSLGWVKINEQFF. CDR3 sequence (DNA): TGTGCCAGCAGCTTAGGGTGGGTCAAGATCAATGAGCAGTTCTTC.

The table lists this clonotype with a few counts. The rearrangement links TRBV5-1 to TRBJ1-6, with D unresolved. This CDR3 comprises 14 residues. Germline CDR1 reads SGHRS; CDR2 reads YFSETQ. Trimming left V 2 bases short and J 7 bases short, with 10 bases between. The CDR3 loop is CASSFSGENSPLHF. The CDR3, as DNA: TGCGCCAGCAGCTTCAGTGGCGAGAATTCACCCCTCCACTTT.

The chain recombines TRBV12-3 or TRBV12-4 with TRBJ2-7; D perhaps matches TRBD2 (6 bases). Trimming cost V 6 bases and J 2 bases, with 14 bases left between them. This CDR3 has 14 amino acids. CDR3 sequence (DNA): TGTGCCAGCAGCCTAACTAGCCCCGCCTACGAGCAGTACTTC. This translates into CASSLTSPAYEQYF.